The 29 T cell receptor beta chains given below trace back to one sample, sequenced in a study of blood T cells in healthy people across ages (dated by TCRdb to 2015 to 2017). Receptor libraries were prepared by 5' RACE. Instrument used: Illumina HiSeq 2500. A second roughly 6 to 12 cycle PCR used a sample-barcoded 5' primer and a J-beta primer mix. TCRdb handled the public reads itself, with Q25 trimming in fastp and clone calling in MiXCR, and kept productive beta chains. Every entry covers one CDR3 protein and lists the most common genes and DNA from its rows. Recorded for this sample are about 900,000 distinct CDR3 sequences; around 48% of them occurred a single time. Roughly 13% of the sample rests with the top ten. Sequenced input: blood. The receptor source for this set is a man aged 30 to 39 in good health.

To note about this clonotype: Mismatch with germline at one junction end may stem from a read error. V gene TRBV3-1 combines with J gene TRBJ2-1; 11 nucleotides agree with TRBD2. CDR1 is LGHDT and CDR2 is YNNKEL in the germline V gene (reference sequence). The CDR3 has 15 residues. The CDR3 region is CACSQLAGVNNEQFF. The CDR3 DNA reads as TGTGCCTGCAGCCAACTAGCGGGAGTCAACAATGAGCAGTTCTTC.

This chain joins TRBV9 and TRBJ1-2, with a possible D match to TRBD1 (5 bases). This CDR3 region has 15 residues. Germline V CDR1 and CDR2: SGDLS, YYNGEE. Trimming took off 4 bases at V and 6 bases at J, with 19 bases between the two ends. The CDR3 DNA reads TGTGCCAGCAGCAAAGCCCAAGTAGGGGTGGATGGCTACACCTTC. It is translated as CASSKAQVGVDGYTF.

This rearrangement joins TRBV4-2 to TRBJ1-1, with TRBD1 identical over 8 bases. After removal of 4 bases from V and 0 bases from J, the junction contained 13 bases not matched to a gene. This CDR3 has 18 amino acids. CDR1 and CDR2 (germline): LGHNA, YNFKEQ. The CDR3 protein is CASSRGQGAVYVNTEAFF. CDR3 coding DNA: TGTGCCAGCAGCCGTGGACAGGGAGCGGTGTATGTGAACACTGAAGCTTTCTTT.

V gene TRBV12-3 or TRBV12-4 combines with J gene TRBJ2-5; no reliable D call. The CDR3 is 13 amino acids. With 5 bases removed from V and 2 bases from J, the gap between germline ends came to 9 bases. The CDR3 nucleotides read TGTGCCAGCAGTGGAGCGAGTCAAGAGACCCAGTACTTC. Protein product: CASSGASQETQYF.

This clonotype was picked up a small number of times. This chain uses TRBV10-3 with TRBJ2-5; 8 bases line up with TRBD1. From germline, CDR1 is ENHRY and CDR2 SYGVKD. V trimming: 6 bases; J trimming: 5 bases; junction bases outside the gene matches: 5. The CDR3 is 13 residues long. The CDR3 DNA reads as TGTGCCATCAGAACAGGGGGTGCGGAGACCCAGTACTTC. It is translated as CAIRTGGAETQYF.

The chain joins TRBV21-1 to TRBJ2-7; the table's D call of TRBD2 was not tested on the DNA. TRBV21-1 is tagged as a pseudogene. The CDR3 runs 15 residues. CDR3 amino acids: CASSRRTGSSYEQYF. The CDR3, as DNA: TGTGCCAGCAGCAGGAGGACGGGTAGCTCCTACGAGCAGTACTTC.

The J gene is TRBJ1-2, the V gene TRBV7-2; TRBD1 aligns across 9 bases. The CDR3 consists of 15 residues. Germline CDR1 is SGHTA and CDR2 is FQGNSA. Losses at the gene ends were 3 bases for V and 8 bases for J; bases not matched to a gene: 10. Here the CDR3 DNA reads TGTGCCAGCAGCTTCGCCGGGACAGGGTGGCCCGGCTACACCTTC. This gives the protein CASSFAGTGWPGYTF.

The chain combines TRBV20-1 with TRBJ2-5; D is unresolved. From germline, CDR1 is DFQATT and CDR2 SNEGSKA (reference sequence). Trimming removed 0 bases at V and 1 base at J, with 12 bases between. The CDR3 contains 15 residues. CDR3 sequence reads: CSARDSRAGQETQYF. In DNA form, the CDR3 reads TGCAGTGCTAGAGATAGTCGGGCAGGCCAAGAGACCCAGTACTTC.

The genes are TRBV5-1 and TRBJ2-1, with 8 bases that match TRBD2. Germline CDR1 SGHRS, CDR2 YFSETQ. CDR3 length: 18 amino acids. V was pared by 4 bases and J by 6 bases, with 18 bases of the junction left unmatched. The CDR3 nucleotides are TGCGCCAGCAGCCCGGTTGGCGGGGGGACCCCCCTTGCCAATGAGCAGTTCTTC. Encoded protein: CASSPVGGGTPLANEQFF. The whole variable domain, remainder taken from reference TRBV5-1 and TRBJ2-1, is KAGVTQTPRYLIKTRGQQVTLSCSPISGHRSVSWYQQTPGQGLQFLFEYFSETQRNKGNFPGRFSGRQFSNSRSEMNVSTLELGDSALYLCASSPVGGGTPLANEQFFGPGTRLTVL.

The V call is TRBV27, the J call TRBJ2-1; D uncertain. Germline-derived CDR1 and CDR2 are MNHEY and SMNVEV (reference sequence). Trimming removed 5 bases from V and 7 bases from J, with 9 bases in between. CDR3 length: 12 residues. CDR3 in DNA: TGTGCCAGCAGTGCCATGGTGAATGAGCAGTTCTTC. This codes for CASSAMVNEQFF.

In DNA form, the CDR3 reads TGTGCCTGGGGCAGGGACACCTACGAGCAGTACTTC. As protein: CAWGRDTYEQYF. V is TRBV30 and J is TRBJ2-7; D is perhaps TRBD1 (6 bases). The CDR3 length is 12 residues. Trimming shortened V by 5 bases and J by 2 bases, and 10 bases separated the two germline ends. Looked up from germline, CDR1 is GTSNPN and CDR2 is SVGIG (reference sequence).

The CDR3 bases are TGCGCCAGCAGCTTTGAAGGGGCGGCTGAAAAACTGTTTTTT. Its protein is CASSFEGAAEKLFF. This rearrangement joins TRBV5-1 to TRBJ1-4, with a tentative D call TRBD1 (5 bases). The V and J ends lost 2 bases and 7 bases respectively, with 12 bases between them. The CDR3 length is 14 residues. The V gene's germline CDR1 is SGHRS and CDR2 YFSETQ.

This clonotype came up a few times. The chain carries TRBV6-5 and TRBJ1-4; TRBD1 is a possible D gene (6 bases). The V and J ends lost 5 bases and 7 bases respectively, with 17 bases between them. The CDR3 contains 15 residues. Germline values: CDR1 MNHEY, CDR2 SVGAGI. CDR3 sequence reads: CASSPSWGLSEKLFF. The CDR3, as DNA: TGTGCCAGCAGTCCCTCGTGGGGGCTGAGTGAAAAACTGTTTTTT.

This clonotype was observed a few times. This chain links TRBV12-3 or TRBV12-4 with TRBJ2-5, with D possibly TRBD1 on 6 matching bases. Trimming pared 10 bases from V and 3 bases from J, leaving 12 bases between. The CDR3 totals 12 residues. CDR3: CATGQTEETQYF. For the CDR3, the DNA is TGTGCCACAGGACAGACCGAAGAGACCCAGTACTTC.

This rearrangement joins TRBV29-1 to TRBJ2-7; D might be TRBD1 or TRBD2, each matching 5 bases. V gave up 3 bases and J gave up 0 bases, with 9 bases separating them. CDR3 length equals 13 residues. Germline loops: CDR1 SQVTM, CDR2 ANQGSEA. CDR3 sequence (DNA): TGCAGCGTTGATAAGGGGAGCTCCTACGAGCAGTACTTC. Protein: CSVDKGSSYEQYF.

This chain links TRBV12-3 or TRBV12-4 with TRBJ2-3; the match to TRBD2 covers 13 bases. The CDR3 contains 16 residues. V lost 6 bases to trimming and J lost 6 bases; unmatched junction nucleotides: 9. The CDR3 bases are TGTGCCAGCAGCTTCACTAGCGGGGGGGCGGGTGATACGCAGTATTTT. It encodes CASSFTSGGAGDTQYF.

The chain carries TRBV29-1 and TRBJ1-2; D gene unclear. CDR3 length: 15 residues. The V end was cut by 6 bases, the J end by 8 bases, with 25 bases between. Germline CDR1 is SQVTM and CDR2 is ANQGSEA. The CDR3 loop reads CSVLTPEVEYQGYTF. CDR3 sequence (DNA): TGCAGCGTCTTAACACCGGAGGTGGAATATCAGGGCTACACCTTC.

This clonotype has more than one count but fewer than ten. V usage is TRBV2 and J usage is TRBJ2-3; perhaps D is TRBD1 or TRBD2 (6 bases each). The germline V gene has CDR1 SNHLY and CDR2 FYNNEI. V was clipped by 4 bases and J by 5 bases, with 13 bases between them. The CDR3 has 14 residues. CDR3 sequence: CASSVGGGIDTQYF. Here the CDR3 DNA reads TGTGCCAGCAGTGTAGGAGGGGGAATAGATACGCAGTATTTT. Complete variable domain (other parts from reference TRBV2 and TRBJ2-3): EPEVTQTPSHQVTQMGQEVILRCVPISNHLYFYWYRQILGQKVEFLVSFYNNEISEKSEIFDDQFSVERPDGSNFTLKIRSTKLEDSAMYFCASSVGGGIDTQYFGPGTRLTVL.

This clonotype has a count of ten or more. V usage is TRBV5-1 and J usage is TRBJ2-1; 8 bases align to TRBD1. Trimming cost V 4 bases and J 8 bases; bases outside gene matches: 5. This CDR3 region has 13 residues. The germline V gene has CDR1 SGHRS and CDR2 YFSETQ. CDR3 in amino acids: CASSGTDRDEQFF. In DNA form, the CDR3 reads TGCGCCAGCAGCGGGACGGACAGGGATGAGCAGTTCTTC.

The chain joins TRBV7-9 to TRBJ1-1, with a tentative D call TRBD1 (6 bases). Germline V CDR1 and CDR2: SEHNR, FQNEAQ (reference sequence). The CDR3 is 16 residues long. V lost 5 bases and J lost 8, with 24 bases in between. Here the CDR3 DNA reads TGTGCCAGCAGCCCACAGGGAACCATGAAGTCGAGGGAAGCTTTCTTT. Translated: CASSPQGTMKSREAFF. The full variable domain, rest sourced from reference TRBV7-9 and TRBJ1-1, is DTGVSQNPRHKITKRGQNVTFRCDPISEHNRLYWYRQTLGQGPEFLTYFQNEAQLEKSRLLSDRFSAERPKGSFSTLEIQRTEQGDSAMYLCASSPQGTMKSREAFFGQGTRLTVV.

This clonotype was detected once. The V gene is TRBV2, the J gene TRBJ2-5; no clear D gene. CDR3 length: 15 residues. Trimming shortened V by 5 bases and J by 1 base, and 14 bases separated the two germline ends. Germline V gene sequence: CDR1 SNHLY, CDR2 FYNNEI. The DNA for the CDR3 is TGTGCCAGCAGTCAGATATCGGAGCTCCAAGAGACCCAGTACTTC. Amino acid sequence: CASSQISELQETQYF.

This clonotype turned up a few times. The rearrangement joins TRBV7-9 to TRBJ1-2, with D perhaps TRBD1 (6 bases). The germline gives CDR1 SEHNR, CDR2 FQNEAQ (reference sequence). The V gene lost 2 bases and the J gene lost 7 bases, with 14 bases spanning the gap. The CDR3 has 14 residues. The CDR3 here is CASSLMAGEGGYTF. The CDR3 DNA sequence: TGTGCCAGCAGCTTAATGGCAGGGGAAGGTGGCTACACCTTC.

The chain employs TRBV6-5 and TRBJ2-3; D perhaps matches TRBD1 (6 bases). CDR1 is MNHEY, CDR2 SVGAGI, per germline. This CDR3 spans 14 amino acids. V lost 7 bases and J 1 base, leaving 12 bases between the germline ends. The chain's CDR3 is CASTVPGGTDTQYF. CDR3 sequence (DNA): TGTGCCAGCACCGTGCCAGGGGGCACAGATACGCAGTATTTT.

This clonotype appeared a few times. This chain joins TRBV6-9 and TRBJ2-3; 7 bases align to TRBD1. V shed 3 bases, J shed 4 bases, and the junction held 4 bases outside the gene matches. Germline V gene lookup returns CDR1 MNHGY and CDR2 SVAAGI. The length of the CDR3 is 14 residues. CDR3: CASSYKGASDTQYF. CDR3 nucleotide sequence: TGTGCCAGCAGTTACAAGGGGGCGTCAGATACGCAGTATTTT.

This sequence joins TRBV5-6 and TRBJ1-6; 8 positions agree with TRBD1. The CDR3 has 17 residues. The trim removed 6 bases at V and 3 bases at J, leaving 11 bases unmatched. Germline CDR1 and CDR2: SGHDT and YYEEEE. This CDR3 is CASTLDREPIYNSPLHF. Here the CDR3 DNA reads TGTGCCAGCACCCTGGACAGGGAGCCCATCTATAATTCACCCCTCCACTTT.

This clonotype was counted between two and nine times. The rearrangement links TRBV29-1 to TRBJ2-1; 7 bases are shared with TRBD2. The J call is doubtful: the DNA matches TRBJ2-7 better. CDR3 length: 15 residues. CDR1 is SQVTM and CDR2 is ANQGSEA in the germline V gene. The CDR3 nucleotides are TGCAGCGTAGACTACCTAGCGGATTACTACAATGAGCAGTACTTC. It codes for CSVDYLADYYNEQYF.

This chain connects TRBV18 to TRBJ2-1; 7 bases line up with TRBD2. The J call is in doubt because the DNA end fits TRBJ2-7 better. Germline CDR1 is KGHSH and CDR2 is LQKENI. CDR3 size: 13 residues. The CDR3 DNA follows: TGTGCCAGCTCACCACCGGGGAGGGATGAGCAGTACTTC. Its translation is CASSPPGRDEQYF.

The chain recombines TRBV6-5 with TRBJ2-4, with 13 bases matching TRBD2. The CDR3 is 16 residues long. Germline CDR1 and CDR2: MNHEY and SVGAGI. Trimming cost V 6 bases and J 13 bases; bases outside gene matches: 15. Here the CDR3 DNA reads TGTGCCAGCAGGGCACTAGCGGGGGGGACCTCCAGTGAGCAGTACTTC. This translates into CASRALAGGTSSEQYF.

This clonotype turned up a few times. V and J are TRBV5-1 and TRBJ2-7; D may be TRBD1 (5 bases). CDR1 is SGHRS, CDR2 YFSETQ, per germline. This CDR3 contains 14 residues. Between the trimmed V and J ends, which lost 0 bases and 5 bases, there was a span of 12 bases. The CDR3 protein is CASSLVWTRDEQYF. CDR3 nucleotide sequence: TGCGCCAGCAGCTTGGTCTGGACACGGGACGAGCAGTACTTC.